This T cell receptor (beta chain) stems from a study of identical twins. With V trimmed by 3 bases and J by 5 bases, 1 base remained unmatched. Germline lookup yields CDR1 SGHRS and CDR2 YFSETQ. This CDR3 spans 14 amino acids. TCRdb reanalysed the 5' RACE reads using MiXCR and keeps one entry per CDR3 protein. The sample lists fewer than 250,000 distinct CDR3 sequences; about 7.5% were seen once. Study observations and caveats: Zero-insertion analyses could be partly confounded by invariant MAIT and iNKT cells. Fewer insertions characterized abundant cord blood beta clonotypes, whereas memory repertoires showed none. Without tracking the same donors, conclusions rested on cross-sectional statistical analysis.

In its sample, this clonotype was seen a few times. Its matching antigen is unknown. This sample also appeared in a second study, on yellow fever vaccine responses in identical twins. That report notes: It has been reported that, in twins, the vaccine T cell response seemed partly convergent and partly personalized.

This TCR came from a woman aged 18-29 years in good health. The source material was memory (CD45RO+) T cells sorted from blood. The rearrangement uses TRBV5-1 and TRBJ2-2; 10 bases line up with TRBD2. CDR3 DNA sequence: TGCGCCAGCAGCTCGACTAGCGGGACCGGGGAGCTGTTTTTT. Protein: CASSSTSGTGELFF. The variable domain in full, with the rest retrieved from reference TRBV5-1 and TRBJ2-2, is KAGVTQTPRYLIKTRGQQVTLSCSPISGHRSVSWYQQTPGQGLQFLFEYFSETQRNKGNFPGRFSGRQFSNSRSEMNVSTLELGDSALYLCASSSTSGTGELFFGEGSRLTVL.